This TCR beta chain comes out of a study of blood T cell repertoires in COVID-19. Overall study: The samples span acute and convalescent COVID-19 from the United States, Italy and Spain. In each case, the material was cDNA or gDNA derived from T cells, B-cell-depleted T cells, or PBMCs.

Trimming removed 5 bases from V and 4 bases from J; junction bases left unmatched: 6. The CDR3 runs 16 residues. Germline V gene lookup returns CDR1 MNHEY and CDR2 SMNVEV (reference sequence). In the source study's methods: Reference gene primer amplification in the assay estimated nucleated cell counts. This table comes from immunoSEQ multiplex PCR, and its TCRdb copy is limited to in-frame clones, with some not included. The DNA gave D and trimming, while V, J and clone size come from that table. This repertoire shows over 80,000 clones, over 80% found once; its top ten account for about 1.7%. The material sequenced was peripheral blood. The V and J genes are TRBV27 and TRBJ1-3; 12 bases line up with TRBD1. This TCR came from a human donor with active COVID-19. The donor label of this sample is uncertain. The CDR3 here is CASSTRDRGLGNTIYF. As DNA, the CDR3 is TGTGCCAGCAGTACCCGGGACAGGGGGCTAGGAAACACCATATATTTT.